This T cell receptor (beta chain) was obtained from a study of blood T cell repertoires in COVID-19. The assay was immunoSEQ multiplex PCR, and TCRdb's table has in-frame clones only and misses some. The table includes 120,000 to 150,000 clones, around nine tenths detected once. Per germline, CDR1 MNHEY and CDR2 SVGAGI. CDR3 length: 15 amino acids. With 6 bases removed from V and 4 bases from J, the gap between germline ends came to 19 bases. This sequence originates from a woman between 50 and 59 years old with active or convalescent COVID-19. The genes are TRBV6-5 and TRBJ2-7; weak D call: TRBD2 (6 bases). Sequenced sample: peripheral blood. CDR3 bases: TGTGCCAGCAGCACCGGGACTCCTGGGATATACGAGCAGTACTTC. Protein sequence: CASSTGTPGIYEQYF.